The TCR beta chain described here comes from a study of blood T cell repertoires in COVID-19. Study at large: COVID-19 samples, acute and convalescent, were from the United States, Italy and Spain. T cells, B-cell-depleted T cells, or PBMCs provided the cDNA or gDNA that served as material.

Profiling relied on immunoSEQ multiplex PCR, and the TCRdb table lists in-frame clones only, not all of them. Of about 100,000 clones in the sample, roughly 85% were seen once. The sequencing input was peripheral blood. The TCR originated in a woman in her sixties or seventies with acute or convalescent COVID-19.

The CDR3 DNA reads TGCGCCAGCGCCCGAGGGATGAACACTGAAGCTTTCTTT. It codes for CASARGMNTEAFF. The genes are TRBV4-3 and TRBJ1-1, with D unclear. The V gene lost 8 bases and the J gene lost 0 bases, with 10 bases spanning the gap. Germline CDR1 is LGHNA and CDR2 is YSLEER. The CDR3 consists of 13 residues.